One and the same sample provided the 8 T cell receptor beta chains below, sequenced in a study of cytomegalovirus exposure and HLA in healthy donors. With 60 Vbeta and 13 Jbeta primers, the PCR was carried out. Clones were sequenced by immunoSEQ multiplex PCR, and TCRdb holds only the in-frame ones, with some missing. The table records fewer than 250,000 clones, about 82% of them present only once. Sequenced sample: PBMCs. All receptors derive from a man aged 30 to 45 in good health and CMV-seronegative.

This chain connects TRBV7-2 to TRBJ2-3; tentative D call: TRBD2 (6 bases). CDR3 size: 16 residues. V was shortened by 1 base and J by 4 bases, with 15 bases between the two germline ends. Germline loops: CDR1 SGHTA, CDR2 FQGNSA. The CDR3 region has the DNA TGTGCCAGCAGCTTAGAGCAGGGAGGCCCGGCAGATACGCAGTATTTT. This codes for CASSLEQGGPADTQYF.

CDR3 bases: TGCGCCAGCAGCTTGGTGGCCCCCGGGGAGCTGTTTTTT. Amino acid sequence: CASSLVAPGELFF. The chain carries TRBV5-1 and TRBJ2-2; no clear D. The germline CDR1 and CDR2 sequences are SGHRS and YFSETQ. This CDR3 contains 13 residues. The V gene lost 0 bases and the J gene lost 6 bases, with 6 bases spanning the gap.

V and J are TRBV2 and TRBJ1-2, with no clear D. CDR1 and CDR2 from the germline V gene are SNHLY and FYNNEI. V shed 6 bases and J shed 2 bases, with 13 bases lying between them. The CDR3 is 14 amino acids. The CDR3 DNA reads TGTGCCAGCAGACAGCAGGCCGGAAACTATGGCTACACCTTC. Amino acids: CASRQQAGNYGYTF.

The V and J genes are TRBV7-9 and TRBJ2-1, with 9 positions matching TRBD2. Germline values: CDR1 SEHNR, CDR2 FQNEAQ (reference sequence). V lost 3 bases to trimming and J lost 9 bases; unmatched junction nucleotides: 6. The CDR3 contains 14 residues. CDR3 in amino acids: CASSFFSGGGEQFF. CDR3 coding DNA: TGTGCCAGCAGCTTCTTTAGCGGGGGAGGTGAGCAGTTCTTC.

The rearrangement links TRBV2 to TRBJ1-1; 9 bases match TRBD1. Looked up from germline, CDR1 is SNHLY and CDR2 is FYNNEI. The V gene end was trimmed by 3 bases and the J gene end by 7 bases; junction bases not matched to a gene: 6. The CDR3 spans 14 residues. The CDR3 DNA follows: TGTGCCAGCAGTGAGGGGACAGGGTATGGTGAAGCTTTCTTT. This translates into CASSEGTGYGEAFF.

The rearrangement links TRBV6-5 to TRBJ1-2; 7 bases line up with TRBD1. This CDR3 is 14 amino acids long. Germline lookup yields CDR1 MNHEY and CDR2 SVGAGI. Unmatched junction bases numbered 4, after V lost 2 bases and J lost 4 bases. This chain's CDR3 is CASSYQGGGYGYTF. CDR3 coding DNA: TGTGCCAGCAGTTACCAGGGGGGAGGCTATGGCTACACCTTC.

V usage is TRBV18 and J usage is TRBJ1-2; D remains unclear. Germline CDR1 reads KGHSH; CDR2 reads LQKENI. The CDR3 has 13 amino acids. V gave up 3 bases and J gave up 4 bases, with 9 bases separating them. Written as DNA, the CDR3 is TGTGCCAGCTCACCCGACAATAGCTATGGCTACACCTTC. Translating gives CASSPDNSYGYTF. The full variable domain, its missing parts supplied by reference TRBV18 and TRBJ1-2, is NAGVMQNPRHLVRRRGQEARLRCSPMKGHSHVYWYRQLPEEGLKFMVYLQKENIIDESGMPKERFSAEFPKEGPSILRIQQVVRGDSAAYFCASSPDNSYGYTFGSGTRLTVV.

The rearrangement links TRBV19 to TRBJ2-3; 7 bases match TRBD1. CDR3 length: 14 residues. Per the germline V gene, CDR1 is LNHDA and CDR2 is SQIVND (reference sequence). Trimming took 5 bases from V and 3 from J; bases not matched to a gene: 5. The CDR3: CASSLRGPTDTQYF. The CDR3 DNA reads TGTGCCAGTAGTCTGAGGGGGCCTACAGATACGCAGTATTTT.